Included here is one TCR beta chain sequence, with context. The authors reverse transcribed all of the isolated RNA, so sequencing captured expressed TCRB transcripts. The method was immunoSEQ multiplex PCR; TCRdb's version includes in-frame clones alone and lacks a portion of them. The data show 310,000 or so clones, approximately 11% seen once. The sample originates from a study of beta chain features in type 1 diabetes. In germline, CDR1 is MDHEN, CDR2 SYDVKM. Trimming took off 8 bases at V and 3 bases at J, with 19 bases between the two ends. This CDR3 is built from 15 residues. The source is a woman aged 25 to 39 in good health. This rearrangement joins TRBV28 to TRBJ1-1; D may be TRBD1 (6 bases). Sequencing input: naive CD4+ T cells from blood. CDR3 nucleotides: TGTGCCAGCCCTGGGCAAACAGGGAGTGACACTGAAGCTTTCTTT. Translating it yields CASPGQTGSDTEAFF.